This T cell receptor beta chain was profiled in a study of blood T cell repertoires in COVID-19. Study context: COVID-19 samples from acute and convalescent phases originated in the United States, Italy and Spain. T cells, B-cell-depleted T cells, or PBMCs supplied cDNA or gDNA.

Per the authors' pipeline: Reference gene primers were amplified, and this amplification served to estimate nucleated cell counts. Here immunoSEQ multiplex PCR was the method, and the copy in TCRdb shows in-frame clones only, minus some. The D gene and trimming were derived from the DNA, and the V and J assignments and clone size from that table. The data show approximately 220,000 clones, 82% seen once. Germline CDR1 is LNHDA and CDR2 is SQIVND (reference sequence). Trimming removed 7 bases at V and 4 bases at J, with 20 bases between. The CDR3 contains 17 residues. The sequenced sample consisted of peripheral blood. The V gene is TRBV19, the J gene TRBJ2-6; D may be TRBD1 (6 bases). The origin of this receptor is a woman aged 65 to 85 with acute or convalescent COVID-19. CDR3 sequence reads: CASMNPQGFSGANVLTF. CDR3 DNA: TGTGCCAGTATGAACCCACAGGGTTTTTCAGGGGCCAACGTCCTGACTTTC.